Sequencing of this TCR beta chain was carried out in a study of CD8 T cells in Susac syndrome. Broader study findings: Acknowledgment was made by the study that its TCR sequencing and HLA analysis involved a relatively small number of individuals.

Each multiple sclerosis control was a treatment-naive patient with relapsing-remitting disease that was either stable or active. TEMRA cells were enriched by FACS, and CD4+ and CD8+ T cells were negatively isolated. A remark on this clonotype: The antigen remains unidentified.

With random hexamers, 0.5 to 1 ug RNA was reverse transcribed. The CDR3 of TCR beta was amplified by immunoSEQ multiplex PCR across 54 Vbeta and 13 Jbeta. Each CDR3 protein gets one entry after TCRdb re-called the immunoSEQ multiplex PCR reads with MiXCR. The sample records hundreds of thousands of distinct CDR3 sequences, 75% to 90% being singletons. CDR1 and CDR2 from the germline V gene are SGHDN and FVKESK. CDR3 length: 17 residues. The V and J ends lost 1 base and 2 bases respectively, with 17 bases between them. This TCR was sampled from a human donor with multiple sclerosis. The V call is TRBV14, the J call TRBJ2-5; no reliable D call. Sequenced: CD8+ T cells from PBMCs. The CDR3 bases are TGTGCCAGCAGCCAAGGGTACACAGATATACTTCAAGAGACCCAGTACTTC. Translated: CASSQGYTDILQETQYF.